This is a list of T cell receptor beta chains from one sample in a study of blood T cells in healthy people across ages. TCRdb analysed the 5' RACE reads with MiXCR anew, one entry per CDR3 protein. The sample has 550,000 to 750,000 distinct CDR3 sequences, more than 20% seen once. The sample was blood. All receptors come from a man between 65 and 85 years old in good health. Both conserved end residues are part of each CDR3. The D gene is left open where the match is weak. Only part of the rows carry a size: once, few, many, or a class if the clone is expanded.

j_gene	d_gene	abundance	v_gene	CDR3nt	CDR3aa
TRBJ1-6	NA	few	TRBV12-3/TRBV12-4	TGTGCCAGCTCCACCGGGACGGCTAGGGCCCTCCACTTT	CASSTGTARALHF
TRBJ2-4	NA	NA	TRBV5-1	TGCGCCAGCAGCACGGACACCGCCGGGAACATTCAGTACTTC	CASSTDTAGNIQYF
TRBJ2-7	TRBD2	few	TRBV9	TGTGCCAGCAGCGTAGGGGGGAGGGAACCATCCTACGAGCAGTACTTC	CASSVGGREPSYEQYF
TRBJ2-5	TRBD1	many	TRBV2	TGTGCCAGCACTGAAGGGACAGGGAAGGGGGAGACCCAGTACTTC	CASTEGTGKGETQYF
TRBJ2-5	NA	NA	TRBV5-4	TGTGCCAGCAGAAGCCTGACTGGAGAGACCCAGTACTTC	CASRSLTGETQYF
TRBJ2-2	NA	NA	TRBV13	TGTGCCAGCAGCCGTACGGCTACCGGGGAGCTGTTTTTT	CASSRTATGELFF
TRBJ2-5	TRBD2	NA	TRBV7-2	TGTGCCAGCAGCTTAGTGTTCGGACTAGCGGGACAAGAGACCCAGTACTTC	CASSLVFGLAGQETQYF
TRBJ2-4	NA	NA	TRBV12-3/TRBV12-4	TGTGCCAGCAGCCCCCCTGGGACCTGGGGAAAAAACATTCAGTACTTC	CASSPPGTWGKNIQYF
TRBJ2-3	NA	NA	TRBV28	TGTGCCAGCGGAGTTACCTCAGCTTTCGGTACGCAGTATTTT	CASGVTSAFGTQYF
TRBJ2-1	NA	NA	TRBV2	TGTGCCAGCAGTGAGCGGGTCCCAACGCGGAATGAGCAGTTCTTC	CASSERVPTRNEQFF
TRBJ1-1	NA	NA	TRBV7-9	TGTGCCAGCAGCTTACAGTCTGGCAGGGGCGAAGCTTTCTTT	CASSLQSGRGEAFF
TRBJ2-7	TRBD1	NA	TRBV20-1	TGCAGTGCTATCGACAGGGCCTCCTCCTACGAGCAGTACTTC	CSAIDRASSYEQYF
TRBJ1-1	NA	NA	TRBV7-9	TGTGCCAGCAGCTGGCAGGATCTGAACACTGAAGCTTTCTTT	CASSWQDLNTEAFF
TRBJ2-5	NA	NA	TRBV6-2/TRBV6-3	TGTGCCAGCAGTTACGTCAGTCAGACAGAGACCCAGTACTTC	CASSYVSQTETQYF
TRBJ2-6	TRBD1	NA	TRBV28	TGTGCCAGCAGACGAACCGGGACAGGTCTAATCTCTGGGGCCAACGTCCTGACTTTC	CASRRTGTGLISGANVLTF
TRBJ2-4	TRBD2	few	TRBV20-1	TGCAGTCTTGGACTAGCGGGAGCGGGGGACAAAAACATTCAGTACTTC	CSLGLAGAGDKNIQYF
TRBJ2-3	NA	once	TRBV5-1	TGCGCCAGCCGCCCGGAGGGGAGCACAGATACGCAGTATTTT	CASRPEGSTDTQYF
TRBJ1-3	NA	NA	TRBV20-1	TGCAGTGCTAGAGATGTCAGGCTGGATGGAAACACCATATATTTT	CSARDVRLDGNTIYF
TRBJ2-7	TRBD1	NA	TRBV29-1	TGCCGCGTTCGACAGGGTACTTACGAGCAGTACTTC	CRVRQGTYEQYF
TRBJ2-7	NA	NA	TRBV7-3	TGTGCCAGCAGCTTAACCCCCTCTTCTGACGAGCAGTACTTC	CASSLTPSSDEQYF
TRBJ2-7	TRBD1	NA	TRBV5-1	TGCGCCAGCAGCGCGGGACAGGATACCTACGAGCGGTACTTC	CASSAGQDTYERYF
TRBJ2-3	TRBD1	NA	TRBV18	TGTGCCAGCTCACAGGCCGGGACAGGGGGTCCAGATACGCAGTATTTT	CASSQAGTGGPDTQYF
TRBJ2-1	NA	NA	TRBV29-1	TGCAGCGGTAACAGACAGGCGACCAATGAGCAGTTCTTC	CSGNRQATNEQFF
TRBJ2-3	NA	few	TRBV27	TGTGCCAGCAGTTTATCGGCCGGGAACGGAGGTACAGATACGCAGTATTTT	CASSLSAGNGGTDTQYF
TRBJ1-1	TRBD1	few	TRBV20-1	TGCAGTGCTAGCACGACAGGGAGGAGGAACGCTGAAGCTTTCTTT	CSASTTGRRNAEAFF
TRBJ2-1	NA	NA	TRBV28	TGTGCCACGAGCCCCCCTCTAGCGTTCTCCTACAATGAGCAGTTCTTC	CATSPPLAFSYNEQFF
TRBJ2-1	NA	few	TRBV10-3	TGTGCCATCAGTGAGTGGGACATCGGAACCTCTAAAAAGTTCTTC	CAISEWDIGTSKKFF
TRBJ2-1	TRBD2	few	TRBV20-1	TGCAGTGCTAGTATTAGCGGGAGACATGAGCAGTTCTTC	CSASISGRHEQFF
TRBJ2-1	TRBD2	NA	TRBV20-1	TGCAGTGCTAGAGCAGCCCTAGCGGTCTCCTACAATGAGCAGTTCTTC	CSARAALAVSYNEQFF
TRBJ2-5	NA	many	TRBV20-1	TGCAGTGCTGGGGTGAGGGAGCCCCAAGAGACCCAGTACTTC	CSAGVREPQETQYF
TRBJ2-1	NA	NA	TRBV29-1	TGCAGCGTCTCCAAGCGACAGAGCAATGAGCAGTTCTTC	CSVSKRQSNEQFF
TRBJ2-1	NA	NA	TRBV29-1	TGCAGCGCCCCAGGGCGGAGTTCCTACAATGAGCAGTTCTTC	CSAPGRSSYNEQFF
TRBJ2-7	NA	NA	TRBV19	TGTGCCAGTAGTATTCGCCCGGACGCGGGCTACGAGCAGTACTTC	CASSIRPDAGYEQYF
TRBJ1-2	NA	NA	TRBV5-1	TGCGCCAGCAGCCCCATGAGCGGGGGAGAAGTCCATGGCTACACCTTC	CASSPMSGGEVHGYTF
TRBJ1-6	NA	NA	TRBV30	TGTGCCTGGGGAGATAATTCACCCCTCCACTTT	CAWGDNSPLHF
TRBJ2-7	TRBD2	NA	TRBV4-1	TGCGCCAGCAGCCACAGACTAGCGAGCTCCTACGAGCAGTACTTC	CASSHRLASSYEQYF
TRBJ2-3	NA	NA	TRBV12-3/TRBV12-4	TGTGCCAGCAGTCCAACGAGACTGGGAACGCAGTATTTT	CASSPTRLGTQYF
TRBJ2-3	NA	few	TRBV20-1	TGCAGTGCTAGACCCACTGGGGGCACAGATACGCAGTATTTT	CSARPTGGTDTQYF
TRBJ1-1	NA	few	TRBV6-2/TRBV6-3	TGTGCCAGCAGTTACTCGGAATTCATGAACACTGAAGCTTTCTTT	CASSYSEFMNTEAFF
TRBJ2-1	NA	few	TRBV5-8	TGTGCCAGCAGCTTGGAGGCGGCCCCGCGTCGGGGCAATGAGCAGTTCTTC	CASSLEAAPRRGNEQFF
TRBJ2-1	TRBD1	once	TRBV9	TGTGCCAGCAGCGTGAACAGGGGGCGGGAAAACAATGAGCAGTTCTTC	CASSVNRGRENNEQFF
TRBJ2-2	NA	few	TRBV5-1	TGCGCCAGCAGCTCGAATGCGAACACCGGGGAGCTGTTTTTT	CASSSNANTGELFF
TRBJ2-3	NA	few	TRBV25-1	TGTGCCAGCAGTGACCGGCTCCTGGGAAGCACAGATACGCAGTATTTT	CASSDRLLGSTDTQYF
TRBJ2-7	NA	NA	TRBV29-1	TGCAGCGTGAACAGGGACCGCCCCTACGAGCAGTACTTC	CSVNRDRPYEQYF
TRBJ2-1	TRBD2	NA	TRBV12-5	TGTGCTAGTGGTTCCGATTCGGGGGAGGGCCGTAATGAGCAGTTCTTC	CASGSDSGEGRNEQFF
TRBJ2-1	TRBD2	few	TRBV20-1	TGCAGTGCTAGAGATGGGGGGACTAGCTTCGGTGAGCAGTTCTTC	CSARDGGTSFGEQFF